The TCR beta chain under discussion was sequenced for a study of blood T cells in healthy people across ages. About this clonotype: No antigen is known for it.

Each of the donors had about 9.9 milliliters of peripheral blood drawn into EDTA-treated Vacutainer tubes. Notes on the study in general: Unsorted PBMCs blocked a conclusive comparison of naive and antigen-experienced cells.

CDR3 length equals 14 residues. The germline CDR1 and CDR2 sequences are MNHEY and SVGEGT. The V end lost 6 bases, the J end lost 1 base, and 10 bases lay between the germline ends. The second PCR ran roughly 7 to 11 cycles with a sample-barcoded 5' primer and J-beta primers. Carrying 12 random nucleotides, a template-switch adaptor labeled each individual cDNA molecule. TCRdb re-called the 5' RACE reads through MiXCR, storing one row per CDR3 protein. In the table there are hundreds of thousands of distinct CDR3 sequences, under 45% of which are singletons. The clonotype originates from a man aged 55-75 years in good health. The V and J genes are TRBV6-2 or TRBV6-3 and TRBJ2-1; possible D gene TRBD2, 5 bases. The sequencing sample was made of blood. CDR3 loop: CASSGGSSYNEQFF. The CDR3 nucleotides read TGTGCCAGCAGCGGCGGGTCTTCCTACAATGAGCAGTTCTTC.